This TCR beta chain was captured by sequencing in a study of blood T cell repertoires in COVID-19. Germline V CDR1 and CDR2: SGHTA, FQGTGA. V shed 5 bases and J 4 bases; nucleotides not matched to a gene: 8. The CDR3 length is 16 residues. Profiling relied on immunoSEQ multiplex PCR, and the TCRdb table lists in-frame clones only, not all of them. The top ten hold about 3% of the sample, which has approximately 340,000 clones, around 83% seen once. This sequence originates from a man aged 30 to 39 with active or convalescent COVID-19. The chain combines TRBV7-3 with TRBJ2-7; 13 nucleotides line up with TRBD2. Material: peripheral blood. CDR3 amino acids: CASSPTGTSGMYEQYF. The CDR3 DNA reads TGTGCCAGCAGCCCCACCGGGACTAGCGGGATGTACGAGCAGTACTTC.